The 3 T cell receptor beta chains below come from one sample, sequenced in a study of blood T cell repertoires in COVID-19. Assay: immunoSEQ multiplex PCR; the TCRdb copy retains only in-frame clones and omits some. Of 75,000 to 80,000 clones in the sample, around 90% were seen once. The sample taken for sequencing was peripheral blood. These receptors were collected from a human donor in a cohort sampled during active COVID-19.

The chain joins TRBV28 to TRBJ1-4; 9 bases are shared with TRBD1. The CDR3 covers 15 residues. CDR1 and CDR2 from the germline V gene are MDHEN and SYDVKM. The ends lost 5 bases at V and 7 bases at J; junction bases unmatched: 8. The CDR3 spells CASSPTGGGVEKLFF. The CDR3 DNA sequence: TGTGCCAGCAGTCCCACAGGGGGCGGGGTTGAAAAACTGTTTTTT.

This chain links TRBV30 with TRBJ1-4, with a tentative D call TRBD1 (5 bases). The CDR3 runs to 15 residues. Germline CDR1 and CDR2: GTSNPN and SVGIG (reference sequence). V was shortened by 4 bases and J by 5 bases, with 17 bases between the two germline ends. CDR3 in amino acids: CAWTLSGGGNEKLFF. The CDR3 DNA reads TGTGCCTGGACCCTGTCCGGGGGGGGGAATGAAAAACTGTTTTTT.

V and J are TRBV29-1 and TRBJ2-3, with D unclear. V was pared by 7 bases and J by 3 bases, with 11 bases between. The CDR3 loop spans 12 amino acids. Germline CDR1 reads SQVTM; CDR2 reads ANQGSEA. The CDR3 DNA sequence: TGCAGCGGCGGCCGTCGGACAGATACGCAGTATTTT. Residues: CSGGRRTDTQYF.